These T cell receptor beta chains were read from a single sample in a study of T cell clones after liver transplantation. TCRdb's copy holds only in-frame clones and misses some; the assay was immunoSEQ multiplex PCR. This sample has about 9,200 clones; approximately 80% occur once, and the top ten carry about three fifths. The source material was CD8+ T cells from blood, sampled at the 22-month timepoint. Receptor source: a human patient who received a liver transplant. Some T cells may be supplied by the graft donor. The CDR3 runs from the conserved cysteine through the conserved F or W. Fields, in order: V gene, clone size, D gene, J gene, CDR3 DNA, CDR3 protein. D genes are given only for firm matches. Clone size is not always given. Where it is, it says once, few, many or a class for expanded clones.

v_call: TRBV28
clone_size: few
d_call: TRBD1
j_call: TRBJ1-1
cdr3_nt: TGTGCCAGCAGTTTCCAGACAGGGTTCGGGGCTGAAGCTTTCTTT
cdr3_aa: CASSFQTGFGAEAFF

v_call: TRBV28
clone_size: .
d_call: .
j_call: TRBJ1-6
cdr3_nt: TGTGCCAGCAGTTTAAGGGGCCCCTCACCCCTCCACTTT
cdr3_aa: CASSLRGPSPLHF

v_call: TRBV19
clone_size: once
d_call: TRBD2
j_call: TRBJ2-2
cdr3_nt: TGTGCCAGTAGTAGTTTCCCGGGACTAGGAACCGGGGAGCTGTTTTTT
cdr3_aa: CASSSFPGLGTGELFF

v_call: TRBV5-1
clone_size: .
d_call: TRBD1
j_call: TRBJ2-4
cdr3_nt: TGCGCCAGCAGCTTGGACAGGGGGCCCCAAAACATTCAGTACTTC
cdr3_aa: CASSLDRGPQNIQYF

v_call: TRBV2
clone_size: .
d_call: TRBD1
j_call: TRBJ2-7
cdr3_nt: TGTGCCAGCAGTGAAGAGGGGACAGGTTCCTACGAGCAGTACTTC
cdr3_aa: CASSEEGTGSYEQYF

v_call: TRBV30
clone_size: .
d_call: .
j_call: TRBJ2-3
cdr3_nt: TGTGCCTGGGCGCGGGTTAGGGCAGATACGCAGTATTTT
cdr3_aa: CAWARVRADTQYF

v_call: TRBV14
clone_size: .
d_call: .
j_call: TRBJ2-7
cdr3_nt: TGTGCCAGCAGCCACGGGCGCGAGCAGTACTTC
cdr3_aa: CASSHGREQYF

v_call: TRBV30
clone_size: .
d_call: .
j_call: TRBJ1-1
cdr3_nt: TGTGCCTGGAGTGTTTTGGGGATGAACACTGAAGCTTTCTTT
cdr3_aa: CAWSVLGMNTEAFF

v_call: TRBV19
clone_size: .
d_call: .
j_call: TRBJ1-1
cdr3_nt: TGTGCTATTGGGAGGGGCCCAATGAACACTGAAGCTTTCTTT
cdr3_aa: CAIGRGPMNTEAFF

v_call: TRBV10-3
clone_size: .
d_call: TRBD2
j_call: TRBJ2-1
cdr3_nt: TGTGCCATCAGTGAGTCGCCCATGACCGGGGGGGATGAGCAGTTCTTC
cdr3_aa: CAISESPMTGGDEQFF

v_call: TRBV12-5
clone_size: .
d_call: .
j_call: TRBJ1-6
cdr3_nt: TGTGCTAGTGGTGTTAAATCCTATAATTCACCCCTCCACTTT
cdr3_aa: CASGVKSYNSPLHF

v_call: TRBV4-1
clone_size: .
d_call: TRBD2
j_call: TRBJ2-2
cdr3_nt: TGCGCCAGCAGCCGAGCTAGCGGGGGACGGACCGGGGAGCTGTTTTTT
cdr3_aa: CASSRASGGRTGELFF

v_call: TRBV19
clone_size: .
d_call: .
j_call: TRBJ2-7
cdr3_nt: TGTGCCAGTAGTATCAACAGGGCCTACGAGCAGTACTTC
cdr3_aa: CASSINRAYEQYF

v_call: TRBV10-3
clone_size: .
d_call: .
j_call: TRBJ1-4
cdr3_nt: TGTGCCATCAGTGAGCCCGGGGTTAATGAAAAACTGTTTTTT
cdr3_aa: CAISEPGVNEKLFF

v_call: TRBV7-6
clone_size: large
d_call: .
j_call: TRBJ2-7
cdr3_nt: TGTGCCAGCAGCTCGGGACCGAACTACGAGCAGTACTTC
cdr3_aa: CASSSGPNYEQYF

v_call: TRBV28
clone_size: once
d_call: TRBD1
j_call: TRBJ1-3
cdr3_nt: TGTGCCAGCAGTTTCGACACGGGACAGGGGTTTTTGCGGGGAAACACCATATATTTT
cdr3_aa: CASSFDTGQGFLRGNTIYF

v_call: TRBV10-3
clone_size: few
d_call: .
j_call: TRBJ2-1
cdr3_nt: TGTGCCATCAGTGAGGGGAATGAGCAGTTCTTC
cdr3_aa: CAISEGNEQFF

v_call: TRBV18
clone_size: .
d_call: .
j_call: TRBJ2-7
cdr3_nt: TGTGCCAGCTCACCAACCACGGCCCCCTCTCCCATCGAGCAGTACTTC
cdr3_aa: CASSPTTAPSPIEQYF

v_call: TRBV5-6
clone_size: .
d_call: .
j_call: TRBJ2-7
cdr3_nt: TGTGCCAGCAGCTTAGGGGACCCATACGAGCAGTACTTC
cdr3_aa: CASSLGDPYEQYF

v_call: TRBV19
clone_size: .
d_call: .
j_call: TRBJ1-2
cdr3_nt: TGTGCCAGTAGTAACGGGGTTACAGGGCCCTATGGCTACACCTTC
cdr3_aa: CASSNGVTGPYGYTF

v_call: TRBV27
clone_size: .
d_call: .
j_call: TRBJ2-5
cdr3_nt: TGTGCCAGCAGTTTGGACGGGGAGACCCAGTACTTC
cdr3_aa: CASSLDGETQYF

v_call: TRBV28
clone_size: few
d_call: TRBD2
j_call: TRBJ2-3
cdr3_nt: TGTGCCAGCCGGGGGGGCGGGGGCCTTATTGGAGATACGCAGTATTTT
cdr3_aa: CASRGGGGLIGDTQYF

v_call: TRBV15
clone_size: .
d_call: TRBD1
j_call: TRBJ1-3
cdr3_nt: TGTGCCACCAGCAGCCATCAGGGGGCCTATGGAAACACCATATATTTT
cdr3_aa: CATSSHQGAYGNTIYF

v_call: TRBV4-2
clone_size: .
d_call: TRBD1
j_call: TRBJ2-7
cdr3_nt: TGTGCCAGCAGCCAAGGGGACAGGGGCGCCTACGAGCAGTACTTC
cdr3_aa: CASSQGDRGAYEQYF

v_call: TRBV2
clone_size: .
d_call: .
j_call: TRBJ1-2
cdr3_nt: TGTGCCAGCAGTGGGGCGGACAGATTCATCTATGGCTACACCTTC
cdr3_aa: CASSGADRFIYGYTF

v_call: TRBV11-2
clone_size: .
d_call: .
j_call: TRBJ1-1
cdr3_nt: TGTGCCAGCAGCTTAGGACCCGGTTTGAACACTGAAGCTTTCTTT
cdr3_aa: CASSLGPGLNTEAFF

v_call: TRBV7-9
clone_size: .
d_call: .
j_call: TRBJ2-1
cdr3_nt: TGTGCCAGCCAGACAAGCCCGAGCTCCTACAATGAGCAGTTCTTC
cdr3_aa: CASQTSPSSYNEQFF

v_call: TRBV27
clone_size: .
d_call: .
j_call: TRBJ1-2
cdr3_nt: TGTGCCAGCAGTTTAAGAGGGGGGCACTATGGCTACACCTTC
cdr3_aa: CASSLRGGHYGYTF

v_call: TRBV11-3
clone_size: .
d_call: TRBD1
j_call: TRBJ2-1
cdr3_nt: TGTGCCAGCAGCTTAGGGGCAGGGGGCGCCGATGAGCAGTTCTTC
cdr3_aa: CASSLGAGGADEQFF

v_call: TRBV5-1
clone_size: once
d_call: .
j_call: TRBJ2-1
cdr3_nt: TGCGCCAGCAGCCCCGAACACAATGAGCAGTTCTTC
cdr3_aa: CASSPEHNEQFF

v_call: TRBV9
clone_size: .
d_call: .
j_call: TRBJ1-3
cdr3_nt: TGTGCCAGCAGCGTCTCGTCAGGGAGCTCTGGAAACACCATATATTTT
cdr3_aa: CASSVSSGSSGNTIYF

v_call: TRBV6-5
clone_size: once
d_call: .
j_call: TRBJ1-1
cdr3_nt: TGTGCCAGCAGTATCGCAGGGGACACTGAAGCTTTCTTT
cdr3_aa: CASSIAGDTEAFF

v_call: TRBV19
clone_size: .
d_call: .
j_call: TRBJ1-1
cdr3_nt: TGTGCCAGTAGCCGAAGGGAAGCTTTCTTT
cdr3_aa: CASSRREAFF

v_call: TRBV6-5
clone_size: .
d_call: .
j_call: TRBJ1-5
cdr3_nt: TGTGCCAGCAGCCCCCTAGGGAGCAATCAGCCCCAGCATTTT
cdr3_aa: CASSPLGSNQPQHF

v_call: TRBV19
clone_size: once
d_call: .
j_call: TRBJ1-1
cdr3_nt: TGTGCCAGTAGTATGGGGACACGCTACACTGAAGCTTTCTTT
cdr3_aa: CASSMGTRYTEAFF

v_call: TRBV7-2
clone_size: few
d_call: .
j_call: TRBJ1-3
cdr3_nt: TGTGCCAGCAGCCTAGCGAATCGGGGAAACACCATATATTTT
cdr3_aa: CASSLANRGNTIYF

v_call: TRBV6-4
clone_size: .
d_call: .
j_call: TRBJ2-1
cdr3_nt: TGTGCCAGCAGTGACTCGATACAGGGAACCTACAATGAGCAGTTCTTC
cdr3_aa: CASSDSIQGTYNEQFF

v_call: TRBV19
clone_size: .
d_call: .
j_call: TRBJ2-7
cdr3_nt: TGTGCCAGTAGTAGTGGTGTCGCCTACGAGCAGTACTTC
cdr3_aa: CASSSGVAYEQYF

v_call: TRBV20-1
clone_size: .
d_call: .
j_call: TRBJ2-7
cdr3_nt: TGCAGTGCTTGGGACCTCCGGGAGCAGTACTTC
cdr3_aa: CSAWDLREQYF

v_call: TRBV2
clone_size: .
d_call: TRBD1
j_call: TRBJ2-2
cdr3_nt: TGTGCCAGCAGTTCCGGGACAGGGTTCGACACCGGGGAGCTGTTTTTT
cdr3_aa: CASSSGTGFDTGELFF

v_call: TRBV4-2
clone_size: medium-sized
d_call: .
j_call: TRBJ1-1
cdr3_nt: TGTGCCAGCAGCCGAGATGAATTGGGGAGAAACACTGAAGCTTTCTTT
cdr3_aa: CASSRDELGRNTEAFF

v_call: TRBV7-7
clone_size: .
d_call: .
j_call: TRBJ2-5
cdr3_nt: TGTGCTAGCAGCTTAGAGGGGTCAACCGGCGAGACCCAGTACTTC
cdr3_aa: CASSLEGSTGETQYF

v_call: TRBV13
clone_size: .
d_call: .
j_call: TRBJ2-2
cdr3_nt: TGTGCCAGCAGTGAGGGAATTAACACCGGGGAGCTGTTTTTT
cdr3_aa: CASSEGINTGELFF

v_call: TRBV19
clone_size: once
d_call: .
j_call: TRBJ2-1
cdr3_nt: TGTGCCAGTAGTATCGGACTCAATGAGCAGTTCTTC
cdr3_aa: CASSIGLNEQFF

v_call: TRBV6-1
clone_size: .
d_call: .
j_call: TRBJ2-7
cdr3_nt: TGTGCCAGCAAGGATGGCTTCCCCTACGAGCAGTACTTC
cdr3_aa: CASKDGFPYEQYF

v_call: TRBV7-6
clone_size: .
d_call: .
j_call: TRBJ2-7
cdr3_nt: TGTGCCAGCAGCTTAGGGGAGCCATACGAGCAGTACTTC
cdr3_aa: CASSLGEPYEQYF

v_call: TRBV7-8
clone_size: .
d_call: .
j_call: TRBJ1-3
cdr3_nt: TGTGCCAGCACCCAGGGCAGCTCTGGAAACACCATATATTTT
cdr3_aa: CASTQGSSGNTIYF

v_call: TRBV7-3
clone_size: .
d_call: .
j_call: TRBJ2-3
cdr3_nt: TGTGCCAGCAGCCCGGGGGGCGGGGGTTTGGCAGATACGCAGTATTTT
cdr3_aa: CASSPGGGGLADTQYF

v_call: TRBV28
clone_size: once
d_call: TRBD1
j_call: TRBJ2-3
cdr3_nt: TGTGCCAGCAGTTTCACCGGGACAGCTAGCACAGATACGCAGTATTTT
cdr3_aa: CASSFTGTASTDTQYF

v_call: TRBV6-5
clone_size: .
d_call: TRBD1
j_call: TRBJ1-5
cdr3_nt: TGTGCCAGCAGTCCGACAGGGGGGAGCAATCAGCCCCAGCATTTT
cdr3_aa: CASSPTGGSNQPQHF

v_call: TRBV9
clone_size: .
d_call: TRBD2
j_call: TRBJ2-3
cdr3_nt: TGTGCCAGCAGCGTAGGCGGGGGGAGCACAGATACGCAGTATTTT
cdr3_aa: CASSVGGGSTDTQYF

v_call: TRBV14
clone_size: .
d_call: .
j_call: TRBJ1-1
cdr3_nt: TGTGCCAGCAGCCAAGAATGGGTAACCACTGAAGCTTTCTTT
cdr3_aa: CASSQEWVTTEAFF

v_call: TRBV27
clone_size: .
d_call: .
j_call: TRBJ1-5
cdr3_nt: TGTGCCAGCAGTTTAAACGGAAATAGCAATCAGCCCCAGCATTTT
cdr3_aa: CASSLNGNSNQPQHF

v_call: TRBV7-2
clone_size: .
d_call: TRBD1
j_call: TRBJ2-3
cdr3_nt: TGTGCCAGCAGCTTACTCCCCACAGGGGGCGCGGGTACAGATACGCAGTATTTT
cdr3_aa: CASSLLPTGGAGTDTQYF

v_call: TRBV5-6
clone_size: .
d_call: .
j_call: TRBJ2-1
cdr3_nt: TGTGCCAGCAGCTTGCCCGGGGACTTTTACAATGAGCAGTTCTTC
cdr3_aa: CASSLPGDFYNEQFF

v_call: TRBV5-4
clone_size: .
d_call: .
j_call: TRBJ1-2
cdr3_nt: TGTGCCAGCAGCTCCCAGTATAGGGAGCCCCATGGCTACACCTTC
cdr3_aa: CASSSQYREPHGYTF

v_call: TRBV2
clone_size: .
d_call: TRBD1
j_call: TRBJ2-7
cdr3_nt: TGTGCCAGCACTCCGGGACAGGGGGCCCCCTACGAGCAGTACTTC
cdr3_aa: CASTPGQGAPYEQYF

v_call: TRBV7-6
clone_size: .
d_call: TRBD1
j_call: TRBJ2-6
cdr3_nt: TGTGCCAGCAGCTTAGTACCGGGACAGGGACTCTCTGGGGCCAACGTCCTGACTTTC
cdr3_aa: CASSLVPGQGLSGANVLTF